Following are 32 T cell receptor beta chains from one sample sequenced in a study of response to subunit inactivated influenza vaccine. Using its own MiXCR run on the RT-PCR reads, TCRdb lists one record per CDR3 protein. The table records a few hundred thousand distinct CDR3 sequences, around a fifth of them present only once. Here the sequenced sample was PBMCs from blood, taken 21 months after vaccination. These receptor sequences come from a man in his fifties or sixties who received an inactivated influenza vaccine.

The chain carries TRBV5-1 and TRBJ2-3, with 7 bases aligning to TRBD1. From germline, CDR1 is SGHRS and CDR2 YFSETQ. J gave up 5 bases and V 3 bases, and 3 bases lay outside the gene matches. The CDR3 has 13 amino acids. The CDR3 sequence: CASSSTGEDTQYF. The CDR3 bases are TGCGCCAGCAGCTCTACAGGGGAAGATACGCAGTATTTT.

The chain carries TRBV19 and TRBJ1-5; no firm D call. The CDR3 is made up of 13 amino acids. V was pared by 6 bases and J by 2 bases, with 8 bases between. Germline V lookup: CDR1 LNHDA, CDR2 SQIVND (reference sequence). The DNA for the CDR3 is TGTGCCAGTAGACGGTTCGGCAATCAGCCCCAGCATTTT. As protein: CASRRFGNQPQHF.

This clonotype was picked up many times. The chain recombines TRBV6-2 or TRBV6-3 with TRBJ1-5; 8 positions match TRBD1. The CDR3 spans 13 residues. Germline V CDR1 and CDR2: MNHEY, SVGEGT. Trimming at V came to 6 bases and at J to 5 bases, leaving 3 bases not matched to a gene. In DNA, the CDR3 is TGTGCCAGCAGAGACAGGGGCGATCAGCCCCAGCATTTT. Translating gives CASRDRGDQPQHF.

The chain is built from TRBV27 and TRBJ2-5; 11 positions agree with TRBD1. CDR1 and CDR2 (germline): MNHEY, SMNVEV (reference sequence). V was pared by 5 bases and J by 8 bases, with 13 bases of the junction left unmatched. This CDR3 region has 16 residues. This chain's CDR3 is CASSNVPGQGEETQYF. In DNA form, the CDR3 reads TGTGCCAGCAGTAATGTCCCGGGACAGGGGGAGGAAACCCAGTACTTC.

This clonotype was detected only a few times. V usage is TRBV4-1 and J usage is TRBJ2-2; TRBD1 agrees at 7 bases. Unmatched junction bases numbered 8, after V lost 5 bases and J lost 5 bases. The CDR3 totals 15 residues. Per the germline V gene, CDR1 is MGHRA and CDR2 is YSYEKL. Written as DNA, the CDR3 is TGCGCCAGCAGCGAGACAGGGACCAGGACCGGGGAGCTGTTTTTT. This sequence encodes CASSETGTRTGELFF.

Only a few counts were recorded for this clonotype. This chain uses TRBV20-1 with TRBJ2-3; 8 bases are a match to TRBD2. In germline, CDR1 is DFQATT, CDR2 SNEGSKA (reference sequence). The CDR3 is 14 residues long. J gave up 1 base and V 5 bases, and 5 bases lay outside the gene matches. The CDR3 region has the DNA TGCAGTGCTTGGGGTAGCGGGGGCACAGATACGCAGTATTTT. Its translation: CSAWGSGGTDTQYF.

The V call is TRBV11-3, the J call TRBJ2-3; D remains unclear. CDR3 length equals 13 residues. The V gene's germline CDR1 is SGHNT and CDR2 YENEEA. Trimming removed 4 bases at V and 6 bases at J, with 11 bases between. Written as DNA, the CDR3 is TGTGCCAGCAGCTCGCATGCTTTCGATACGCAGTATTTT. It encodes CASSSHAFDTQYF. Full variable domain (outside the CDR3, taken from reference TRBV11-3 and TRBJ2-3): EAGVVQSPRYKIIEKKQPVAFWCNPISGHNTLYWYLQNLGQGPELLIRYENEEAVDDSQLPKDRFSAERLKGVDSTLKIQPAELGDSAVYLCASSSHAFDTQYFGPGTRLTVL.

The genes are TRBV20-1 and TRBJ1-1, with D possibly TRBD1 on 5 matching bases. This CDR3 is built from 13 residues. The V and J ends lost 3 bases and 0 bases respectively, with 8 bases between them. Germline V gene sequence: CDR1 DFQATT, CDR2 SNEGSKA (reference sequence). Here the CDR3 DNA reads TGCAGTGCTAGTGGACACTTGAACACTGAAGCTTTCTTT. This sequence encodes CSASGHLNTEAFF.

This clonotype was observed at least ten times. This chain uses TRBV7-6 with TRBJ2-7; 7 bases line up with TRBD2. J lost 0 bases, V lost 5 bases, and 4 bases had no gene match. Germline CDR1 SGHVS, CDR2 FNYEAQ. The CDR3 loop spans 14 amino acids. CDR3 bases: TGTGCCAGCAGCCGGGACTACGGCTCCTACGAGCAGTACTTC. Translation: CASSRDYGSYEQYF.

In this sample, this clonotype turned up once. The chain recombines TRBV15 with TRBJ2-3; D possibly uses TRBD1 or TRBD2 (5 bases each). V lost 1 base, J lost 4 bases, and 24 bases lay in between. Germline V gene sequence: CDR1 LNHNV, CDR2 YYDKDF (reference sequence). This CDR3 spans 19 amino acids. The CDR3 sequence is CATSRADWSKTEHPDTQYF. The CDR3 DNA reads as TGTGCCACCAGCAGAGCGGACTGGTCGAAGACAGAGCACCCAGATACGCAGTATTTT.

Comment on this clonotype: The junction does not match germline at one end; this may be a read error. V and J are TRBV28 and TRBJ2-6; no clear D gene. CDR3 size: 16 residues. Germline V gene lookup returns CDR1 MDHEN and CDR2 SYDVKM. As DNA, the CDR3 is TGTGCCAGCAGTATCCGATTCCTCTCTGGGACCAACGTCCTGACTTTC. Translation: CASSIRFLSGTNVLTF.

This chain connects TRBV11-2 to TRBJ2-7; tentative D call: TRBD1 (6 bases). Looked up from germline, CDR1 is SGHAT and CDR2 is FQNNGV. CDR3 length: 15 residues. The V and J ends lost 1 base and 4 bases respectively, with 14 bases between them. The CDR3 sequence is CASSLVVGDTYEQYF. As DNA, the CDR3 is TGTGCCAGCAGCTTAGTCGTTGGGGACACGTACGAGCAGTACTTC. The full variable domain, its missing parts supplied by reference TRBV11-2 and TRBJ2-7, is EAGVAQSPRYKIIEKRQSVAFWCNPISGHATLYWYQQILGQGPKLLIQFQNNGVVDDSQLPKDRFSAERLKGVDSTLKIQPAKLEDSAVYLCASSLVVGDTYEQYFGPGTRLTVT.

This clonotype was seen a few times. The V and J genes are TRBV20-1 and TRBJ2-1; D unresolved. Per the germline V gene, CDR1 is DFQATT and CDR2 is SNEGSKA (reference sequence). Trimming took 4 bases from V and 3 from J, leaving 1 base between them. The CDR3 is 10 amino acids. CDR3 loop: CSANYNEQFF. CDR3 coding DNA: TGCAGTGCTAACTACAATGAGCAGTTCTTC.

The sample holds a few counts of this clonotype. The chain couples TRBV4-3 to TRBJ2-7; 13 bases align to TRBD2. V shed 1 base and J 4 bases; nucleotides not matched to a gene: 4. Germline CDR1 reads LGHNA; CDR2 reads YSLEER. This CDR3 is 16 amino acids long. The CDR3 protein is CASSQGGLAGEYEQYF. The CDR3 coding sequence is TGCGCCAGCAGCCAAGGTGGACTAGCGGGAGAGTACGAGCAGTACTTC.

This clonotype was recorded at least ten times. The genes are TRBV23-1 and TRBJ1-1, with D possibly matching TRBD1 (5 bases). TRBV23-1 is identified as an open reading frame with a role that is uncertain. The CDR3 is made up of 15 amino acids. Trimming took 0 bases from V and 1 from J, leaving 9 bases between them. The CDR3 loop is CASSQSEGPNTEAFF. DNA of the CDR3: TGCGCCAGCAGTCAATCTGAGGGACCGAACACTGAAGCTTTCTTT.

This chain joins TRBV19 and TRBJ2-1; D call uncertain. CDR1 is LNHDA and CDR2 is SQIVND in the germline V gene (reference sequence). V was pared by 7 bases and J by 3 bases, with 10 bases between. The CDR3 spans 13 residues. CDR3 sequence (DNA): TGTGCCAGTAAGGCGACGGACTACAATGAGCAGTTCTTC. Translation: CASKATDYNEQFF.

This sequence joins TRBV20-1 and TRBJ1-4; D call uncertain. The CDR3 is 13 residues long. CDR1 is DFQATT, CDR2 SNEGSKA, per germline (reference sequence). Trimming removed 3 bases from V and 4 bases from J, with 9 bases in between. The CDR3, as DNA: TGCAGTGCTAGTCCGCAATATAATGAAAAACTGTTTTTT. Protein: CSASPQYNEKLFF.

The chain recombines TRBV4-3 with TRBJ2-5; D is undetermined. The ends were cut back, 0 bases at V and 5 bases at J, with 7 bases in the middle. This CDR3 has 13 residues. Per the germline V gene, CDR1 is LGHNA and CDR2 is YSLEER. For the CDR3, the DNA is TGCGCCAGCAGCCAAGATCTGCGCGAGACCCAGTACTTC. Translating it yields CASSQDLRETQYF.

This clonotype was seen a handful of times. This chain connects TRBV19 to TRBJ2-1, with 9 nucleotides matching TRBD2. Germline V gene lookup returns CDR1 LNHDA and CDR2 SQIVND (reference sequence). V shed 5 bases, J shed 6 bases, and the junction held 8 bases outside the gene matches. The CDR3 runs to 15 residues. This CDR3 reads CASSELVAGANEQFF. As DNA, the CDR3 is TGTGCCAGTAGTGAGTTGGTAGCGGGAGCCAATGAGCAGTTCTTC.

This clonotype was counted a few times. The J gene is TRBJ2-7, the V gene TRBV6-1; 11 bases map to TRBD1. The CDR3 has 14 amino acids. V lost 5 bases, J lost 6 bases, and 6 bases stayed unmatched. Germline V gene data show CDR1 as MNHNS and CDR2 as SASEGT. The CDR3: CASSTGQGAREQYF. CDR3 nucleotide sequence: TGTGCCAGCAGTACCGGACAGGGGGCTCGCGAGCAGTACTTC.

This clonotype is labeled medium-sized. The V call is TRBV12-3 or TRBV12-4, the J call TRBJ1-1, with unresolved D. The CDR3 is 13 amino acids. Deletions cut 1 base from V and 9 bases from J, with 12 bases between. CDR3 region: CASSLGDTAKAFF. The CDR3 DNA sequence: TGTGCCAGCAGTTTAGGAGACACAGCCAAAGCTTTCTTT.

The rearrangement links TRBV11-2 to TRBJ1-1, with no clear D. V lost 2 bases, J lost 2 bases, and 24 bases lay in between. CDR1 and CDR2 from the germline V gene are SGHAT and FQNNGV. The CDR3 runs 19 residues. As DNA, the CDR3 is TGTGCCAGCAGCTTACGGAATACAGAAAACGCGGGAAAAAACACTGAAGCTTTCTTT. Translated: CASSLRNTENAGKNTEAFF.

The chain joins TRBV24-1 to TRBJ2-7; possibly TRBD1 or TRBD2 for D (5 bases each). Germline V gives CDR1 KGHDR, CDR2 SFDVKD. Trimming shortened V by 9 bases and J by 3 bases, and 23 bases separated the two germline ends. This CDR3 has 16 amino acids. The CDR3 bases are TGTGCCACCTCCGAGGGGCCGGCAGGGATGAACTACGAGCAGTACTTC. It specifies CATSEGPAGMNYEQYF.

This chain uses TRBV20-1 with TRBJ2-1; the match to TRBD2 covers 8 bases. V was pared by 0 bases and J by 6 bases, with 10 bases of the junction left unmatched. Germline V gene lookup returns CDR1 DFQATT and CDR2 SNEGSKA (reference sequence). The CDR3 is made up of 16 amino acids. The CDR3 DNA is TGCAGTGCTAGAGATCGCCGGCTAGCGGGTCCCAATGAGCAGTTCTTC. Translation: CSARDRRLAGPNEQFF.

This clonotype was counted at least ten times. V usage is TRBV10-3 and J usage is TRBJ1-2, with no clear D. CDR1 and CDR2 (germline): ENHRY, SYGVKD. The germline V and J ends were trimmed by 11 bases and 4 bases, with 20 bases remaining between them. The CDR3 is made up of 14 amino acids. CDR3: CASKRLVEGYGYTF. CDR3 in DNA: TGTGCCTCCAAGAGACTGGTTGAAGGCTATGGCTACACCTTC.

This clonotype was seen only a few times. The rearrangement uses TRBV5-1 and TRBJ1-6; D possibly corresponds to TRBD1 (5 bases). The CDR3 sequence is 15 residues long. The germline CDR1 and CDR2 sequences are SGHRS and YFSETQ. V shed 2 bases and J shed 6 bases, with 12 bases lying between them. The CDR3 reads CASSFIRDANSPLHF. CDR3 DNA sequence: TGCGCCAGCAGCTTCATACGGGACGCTAATTCACCCCTCCACTTT.

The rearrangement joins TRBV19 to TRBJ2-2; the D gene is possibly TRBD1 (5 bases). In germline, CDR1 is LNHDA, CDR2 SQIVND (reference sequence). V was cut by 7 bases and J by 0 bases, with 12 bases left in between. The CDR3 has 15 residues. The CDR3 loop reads CASNRQKTNTGELFF. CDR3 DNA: TGTGCCAGTAACCGACAGAAAACGAACACCGGGGAGCTGTTTTTT.

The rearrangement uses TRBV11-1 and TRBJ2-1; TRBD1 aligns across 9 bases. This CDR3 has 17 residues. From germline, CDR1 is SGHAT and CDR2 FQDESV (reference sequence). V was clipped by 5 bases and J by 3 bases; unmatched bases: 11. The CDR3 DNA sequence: TGTGCCAGCAGCCGCTCGCGGACAGGGGTAAACTACAATGAGCAGTTCTTC. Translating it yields CASSRSRTGVNYNEQFF. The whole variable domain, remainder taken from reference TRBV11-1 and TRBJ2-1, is EAEVAQSPRYKITEKSQAVAFWCDPISGHATLYWYRQILGQGPELLVQFQDESVVDDSQLPKDRFSAERLKGVDSTLKIQPAELGDSAMYLCASSRSRTGVNYNEQFFGPGTRLTVL.

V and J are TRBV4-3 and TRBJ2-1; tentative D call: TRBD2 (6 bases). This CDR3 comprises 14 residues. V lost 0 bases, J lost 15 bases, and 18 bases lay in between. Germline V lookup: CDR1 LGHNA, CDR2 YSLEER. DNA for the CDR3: TGCGCCAGCAGCCAAGATTCGGCGGGGCCTAGGGCGTTCTTC. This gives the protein CASSQDSAGPRAFF.

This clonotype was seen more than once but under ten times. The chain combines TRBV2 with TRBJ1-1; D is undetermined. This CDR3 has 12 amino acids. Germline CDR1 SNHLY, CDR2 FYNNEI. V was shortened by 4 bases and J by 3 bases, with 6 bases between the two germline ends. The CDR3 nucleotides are TGTGCCAGCAGTGCTGGGTACACTGAAGCTTTCTTT. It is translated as CASSAGYTEAFF. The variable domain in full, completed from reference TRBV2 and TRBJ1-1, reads EPEVTQTPSHQVTQMGQEVILRCVPISNHLYFYWYRQILGQKVEFLVSFYNNEISEKSEIFDDQFSVERPDGSNFTLKIRSTKLEDSAMYFCASSAGYTEAFFGQGTRLTVV.

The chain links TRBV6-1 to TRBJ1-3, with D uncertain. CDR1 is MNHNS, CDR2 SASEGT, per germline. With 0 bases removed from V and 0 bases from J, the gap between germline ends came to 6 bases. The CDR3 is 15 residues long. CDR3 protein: CASSEAVHSGNTIYF. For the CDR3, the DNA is TGTGCCAGCAGTGAAGCGGTTCACTCTGGAAACACCATATATTTT.

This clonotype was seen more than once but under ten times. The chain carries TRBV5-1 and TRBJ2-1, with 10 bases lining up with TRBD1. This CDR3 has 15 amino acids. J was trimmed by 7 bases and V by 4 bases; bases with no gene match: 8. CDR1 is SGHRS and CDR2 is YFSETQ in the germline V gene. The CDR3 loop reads CASSPGDRGWNEQFF. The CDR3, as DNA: TGCGCCAGCAGCCCCGGGGACAGGGGTTGGAATGAGCAGTTCTTC. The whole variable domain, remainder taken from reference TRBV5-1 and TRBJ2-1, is KAGVTQTPRYLIKTRGQQVTLSCSPISGHRSVSWYQQTPGQGLQFLFEYFSETQRNKGNFPGRFSGRQFSNSRSEMNVSTLELGDSALYLCASSPGDRGWNEQFFGPGTRLTVL.